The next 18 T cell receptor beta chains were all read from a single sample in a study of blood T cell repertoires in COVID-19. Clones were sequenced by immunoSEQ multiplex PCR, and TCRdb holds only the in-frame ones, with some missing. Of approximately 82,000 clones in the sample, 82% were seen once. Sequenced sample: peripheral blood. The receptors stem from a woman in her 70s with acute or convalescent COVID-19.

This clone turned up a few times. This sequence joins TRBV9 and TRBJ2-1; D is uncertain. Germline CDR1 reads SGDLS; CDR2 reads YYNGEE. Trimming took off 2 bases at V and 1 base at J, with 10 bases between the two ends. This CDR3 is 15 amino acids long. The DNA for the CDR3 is TGTGCCAGCAGCGTTCGCGTCGGGTCCTACAATGAGCAGTTCTTC. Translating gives CASSVRVGSYNEQFF.

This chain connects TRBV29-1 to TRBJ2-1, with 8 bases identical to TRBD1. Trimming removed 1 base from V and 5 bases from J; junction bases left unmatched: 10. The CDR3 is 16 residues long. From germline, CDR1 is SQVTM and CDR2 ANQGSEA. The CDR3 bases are TGCAGCGTTGAAGGGACGGCGGGGACAGGAGACAATGAGCAGTTCTTC. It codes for CSVEGTAGTGDNEQFF.

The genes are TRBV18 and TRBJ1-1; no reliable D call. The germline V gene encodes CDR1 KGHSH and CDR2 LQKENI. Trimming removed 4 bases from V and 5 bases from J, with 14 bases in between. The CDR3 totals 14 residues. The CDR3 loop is CASSLGWGGTEAFF. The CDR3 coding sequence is TGTGCCAGCTCACTAGGTTGGGGAGGTACTGAAGCTTTCTTT.

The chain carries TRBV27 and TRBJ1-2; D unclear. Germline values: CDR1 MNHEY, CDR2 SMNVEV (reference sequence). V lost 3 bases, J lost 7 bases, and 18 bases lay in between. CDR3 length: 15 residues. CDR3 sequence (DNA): TGTGCCAGCAGTTTCAGGAGTACCGGAGGTGGTGGCTACACCTTC. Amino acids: CASSFRSTGGGGYTF.

The CDR3 here is CASSFLQGDEQYF. CDR3 nucleotides: TGTGCCAGCAGTTTTTTACAGGGGGACGAGCAGTACTTC. This chain joins TRBV6-6 and TRBJ2-7, with TRBD1 identical over 8 bases. Germline CDR1 reads MNHNY; CDR2 reads SVGAGI (reference sequence). The V gene end was trimmed by 4 bases and the J gene end by 5 bases; junction bases not matched to a gene: 4. This CDR3 is 13 amino acids long.

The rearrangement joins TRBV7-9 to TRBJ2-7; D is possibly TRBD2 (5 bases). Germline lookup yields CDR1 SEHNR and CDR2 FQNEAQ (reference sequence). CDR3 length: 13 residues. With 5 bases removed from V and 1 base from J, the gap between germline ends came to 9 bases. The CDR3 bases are TGTGCCAGCAGCACCGGACTTTCCTACGAGCAGTACTTC. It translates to CASSTGLSYEQYF.

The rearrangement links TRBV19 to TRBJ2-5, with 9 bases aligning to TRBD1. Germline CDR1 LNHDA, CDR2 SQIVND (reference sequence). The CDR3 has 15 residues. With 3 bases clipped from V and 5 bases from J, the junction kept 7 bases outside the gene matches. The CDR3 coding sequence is TGTGCCAGTAGTATCTCAACAGGGGGCTGGGAGACCCAGTACTTC. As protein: CASSISTGGWETQYF.

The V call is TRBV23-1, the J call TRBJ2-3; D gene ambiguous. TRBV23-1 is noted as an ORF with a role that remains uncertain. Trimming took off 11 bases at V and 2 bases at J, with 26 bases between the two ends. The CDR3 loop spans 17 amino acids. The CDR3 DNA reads TGCGCCCATGATTCTCCAGTCCTCCAGGATCCCACAGATACGCAGTATTTT. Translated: CAHDSPVLQDPTDTQYF.

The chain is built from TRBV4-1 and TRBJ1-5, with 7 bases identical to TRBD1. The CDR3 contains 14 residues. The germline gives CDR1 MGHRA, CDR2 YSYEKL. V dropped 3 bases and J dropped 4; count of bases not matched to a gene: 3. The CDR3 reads CASSHRQGNQPQHF. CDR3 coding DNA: TGCGCCAGCAGCCATCGACAGGGTAATCAGCCCCAGCATTTT.

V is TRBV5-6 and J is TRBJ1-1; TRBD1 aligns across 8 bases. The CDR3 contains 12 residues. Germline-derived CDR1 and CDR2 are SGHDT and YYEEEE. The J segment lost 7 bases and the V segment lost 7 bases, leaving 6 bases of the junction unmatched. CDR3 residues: CASSRGLGEAFF. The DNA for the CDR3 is TGTGCCAGCTCCAGGGGGCTTGGTGAAGCTTTCTTT.

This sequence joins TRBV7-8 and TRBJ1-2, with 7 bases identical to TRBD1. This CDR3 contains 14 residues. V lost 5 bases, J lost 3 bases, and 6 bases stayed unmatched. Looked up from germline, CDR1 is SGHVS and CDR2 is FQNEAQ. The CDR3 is CASSADRVDYGYTF. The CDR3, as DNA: TGTGCCAGCAGCGCCGACAGGGTCGACTATGGCTACACCTTC.

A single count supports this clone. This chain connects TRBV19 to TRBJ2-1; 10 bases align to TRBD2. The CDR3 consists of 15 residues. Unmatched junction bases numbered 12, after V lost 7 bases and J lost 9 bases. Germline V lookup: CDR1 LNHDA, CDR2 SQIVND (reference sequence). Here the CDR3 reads CASTPSSGRAGEQFF. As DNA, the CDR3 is TGTGCCAGTACCCCCTCGAGCGGGAGGGCAGGTGAGCAGTTCTTC. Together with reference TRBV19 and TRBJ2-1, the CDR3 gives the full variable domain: DGGITQSPKYLFRKEGQNVTLSCEQNLNHDAMYWYRQDPGQGLRLIYYSQIVNDFQKGDIAEGYSVSREKKESFPLTVTSAQKNPTAFYLCASTPSSGRAGEQFFGPGTRLTVL.

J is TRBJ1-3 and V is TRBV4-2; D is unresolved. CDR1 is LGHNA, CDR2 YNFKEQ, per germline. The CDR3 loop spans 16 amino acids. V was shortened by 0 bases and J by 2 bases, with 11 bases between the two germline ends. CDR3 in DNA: TGTGCCAGCAGCCAAGATCAAGGCGGGCCTGGAAACACCATATATTTT. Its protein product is CASSQDQGGPGNTIYF.

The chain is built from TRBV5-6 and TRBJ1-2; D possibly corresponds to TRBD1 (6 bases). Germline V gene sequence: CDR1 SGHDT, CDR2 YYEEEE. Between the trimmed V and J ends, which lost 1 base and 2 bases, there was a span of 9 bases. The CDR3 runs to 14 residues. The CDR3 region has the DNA TGTGCCAGCAGCTTGACAGGGTTAAACTATGGCTACACCTTC. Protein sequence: CASSLTGLNYGYTF. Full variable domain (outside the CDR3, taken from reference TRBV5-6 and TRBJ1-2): DAGVTQSPTHLIKTRGQQVTLRCSPKSGHDTVSWYQQALGQGPQFIFQYYEEEERQRGNFPDRFSGHQFPNYSSELNVNALLLGDSALYLCASSLTGLNYGYTFGSGTRLTVV.

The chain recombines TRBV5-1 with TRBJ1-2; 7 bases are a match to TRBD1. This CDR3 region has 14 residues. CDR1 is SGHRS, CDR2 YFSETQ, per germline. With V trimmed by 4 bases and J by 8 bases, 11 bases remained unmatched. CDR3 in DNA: TGCGCCAGCAGCGTCCGAGGGGGCGTTACCGGCTACACCTTC. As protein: CASSVRGGVTGYTF.

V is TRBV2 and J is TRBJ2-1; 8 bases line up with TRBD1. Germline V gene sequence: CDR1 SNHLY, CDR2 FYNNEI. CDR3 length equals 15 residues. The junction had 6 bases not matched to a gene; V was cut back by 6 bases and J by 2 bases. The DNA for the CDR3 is TGTGCCAGCAGGGGCGACAGGGGACCCTACAATGAGCAGTTCTTC. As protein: CASRGDRGPYNEQFF.

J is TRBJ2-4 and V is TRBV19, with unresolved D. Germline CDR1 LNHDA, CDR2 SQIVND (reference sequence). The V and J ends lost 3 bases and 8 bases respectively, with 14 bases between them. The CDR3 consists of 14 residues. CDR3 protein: CASSIGQDMDIQYF. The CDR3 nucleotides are TGTGCCAGTAGTATCGGTCAGGATATGGACATTCAGTACTTC.

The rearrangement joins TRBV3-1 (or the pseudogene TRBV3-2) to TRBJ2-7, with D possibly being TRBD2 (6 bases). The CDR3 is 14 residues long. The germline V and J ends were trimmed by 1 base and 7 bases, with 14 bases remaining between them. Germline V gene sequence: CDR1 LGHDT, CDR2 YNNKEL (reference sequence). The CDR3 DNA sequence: TGTGCCAGCAGCCAAGTCTCGGAGGGTGGGGAGCAGTACTTC. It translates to CASSQVSEGGEQYF.